These 21 T cell receptor beta chains were all obtained from the same sample, sequenced in a study of identical twins (dated by TCRdb to about 2016). Library generation was performed with 5' RACE. The sequencer was an Illumina HiSeq 2000. TCRdb's own reprocessing of the public reads used fastp at Q25 and MiXCR and kept productive beta chains. Rows matching on CDR3 protein sequence are summarized as one entry with the most common DNA and genes. Within this sample are about 280,000 distinct CDR3 sequences, with 8% to 9% of them counted one time only. Of the sample, around 2.1% falls within the top ten clones. These data were also filed under a second study, of yellow fever vaccine responses in identical twins.

Sequences were obtained from memory (CD45RO+) T cells sorted from blood. Sample cell subset or site, as interpreted from the label and publication: CD45RO+ enriched T cells. Source of these receptors: a woman in her late teens or twenties in good health.

A few counts support this clonotype. This chain joins TRBV20-1 and TRBJ2-1, with TRBD2 matching over 7 bases. This CDR3 is built from 16 residues. V was pared by 0 bases and J by 6 bases, with 11 bases of the junction left unmatched. Germline V gives CDR1 DFQATT, CDR2 SNEGSKA (reference sequence). The CDR3 DNA follows: TGCAGTGCTAGAGATGCCAGAGCGGGACTCTCCAATGAGCAGTTCTTC. Protein product: CSARDARAGLSNEQFF.

This clonotype has just a few counts. The chain links TRBV24-1 to TRBJ2-1; TRBD1 is a possible D gene (5 bases). This CDR3 is built from 15 residues. V lost 5 bases, J lost 4 bases, and 14 bases lay in between. Germline values: CDR1 KGHDR, CDR2 SFDVKD. The CDR3 spells CATSGSQGRYNEQFF. As DNA, the CDR3 is TGTGCCACCAGTGGCTCGCAGGGCCGATACAATGAGCAGTTCTTC.

This clonotype has more than one count but fewer than ten. The rearrangement joins TRBV20-1 to TRBJ2-4; TRBD1 aligns across 8 bases. Germline V CDR1 and CDR2: DFQATT, SNEGSKA (reference sequence). Trimming removed 5 bases from V and 0 bases from J; junction bases left unmatched: 6. CDR3 length: 15 residues. The CDR3 DNA reads as TGCAGTGCTCGCGGACAGGGACTAGCCAAAAACATTCAGTACTTC. This codes for CSARGQGLAKNIQYF.

This clonotype was seen at least ten times. This chain joins TRBV4-1 and TRBJ2-5; 7 bases are a match to TRBD2. The ends lost 1 base at V and 3 bases at J; junction bases unmatched: 5. CDR1 and CDR2 (germline): MGHRA, YSYEKL. CDR3 length: 15 residues. CDR3 in amino acids: CASSQGLGGEETQYF. The CDR3 DNA reads as TGCGCCAGCAGCCAAGGGCTGGGGGGGGAAGAGACCCAGTACTTC.

V and J are TRBV2 and TRBJ1-1; the D is unclear. CDR3 length equals 14 residues. CDR1 is SNHLY and CDR2 is FYNNEI in the germline V gene. Trimming took off 4 bases at V and 1 base at J, with 10 bases between the two ends. CDR3 amino acids: CASSAGHPNTEAFF. CDR3 sequence (DNA): TGTGCCAGCAGTGCCGGGCACCCGAACACTGAAGCTTTCTTT.

This clonotype was seen many times. The rearrangement uses TRBV7-2 and TRBJ1-1; 7 bases match TRBD1. Per germline, CDR1 SGHTA and CDR2 FQGNSA. J lost 4 bases, V lost 5 bases, and 7 bases had no gene match. This CDR3 has 14 residues. This CDR3 is CASSPQGRATEAFF. The CDR3 DNA is TGTGCCAGCAGCCCACAGGGGAGGGCCACTGAAGCTTTCTTT.

The chain links TRBV2 to TRBJ1-1, with TRBD1 identical over 9 bases. The CDR3 is made up of 14 amino acids. Unmatched junction bases numbered 8, after V lost 6 bases and J lost 6 bases. Germline-derived CDR1 and CDR2 are SNHLY and FYNNEI. The CDR3 loop is CASRRQGDGAEAFF. The CDR3 coding sequence is TGTGCCAGCAGGCGACAGGGGGATGGCGCTGAAGCTTTCTTT.

This clonotype came up a few times. This chain links TRBV6-6 with TRBJ1-1, with 7 bases that match TRBD1. V dropped 6 bases and J dropped 3; count of bases not matched to a gene: 10. Germline values: CDR1 MNHNY, CDR2 SVGAGI (reference sequence). The CDR3 has 15 residues. CDR3 sequence reads: CASSDPWRGHTEAFF. CDR3 nucleotides: TGTGCCAGCAGCGACCCGTGGAGGGGGCACACTGAAGCTTTCTTT.

In this sample, this clonotype turned up a few times. For the CDR3, the DNA is TGTGCCAGTAGTATAAGTAGCGGGATAGGGAACAATGAGCAGTTCTTC. Its protein product is CASSISSGIGNNEQFF. V gene TRBV19 combines with J gene TRBJ2-1; 8 bases fit TRBD2. Germline V lookup: CDR1 LNHDA, CDR2 SQIVND (reference sequence). The CDR3 loop spans 16 amino acids. After removal of 2 bases from V and 5 bases from J, the junction contained 8 bases not matched to a gene.

The sample holds a few counts of this clonotype. The chain employs TRBV11-2 and TRBJ2-5; 9 positions agree with TRBD1. CDR1 is SGHAT, CDR2 FQNNGV, per germline. With 1 base clipped from V and 3 bases from J, the junction kept 9 bases outside the gene matches. The CDR3 is 17 residues long. The CDR3 DNA reads TGTGCCAGCAGCTTAGGCTTAAAGGGGACAGGGAAAGAGACCCAGTACTTC. Translation gives CASSLGLKGTGKETQYF.

The sample holds a few counts of this clonotype. The chain is built from TRBV3-1 and TRBJ2-1; 9 bases map to TRBD2. The germline V gene has CDR1 LGHDT and CDR2 YNNKEL (reference sequence). The J segment lost 7 bases and the V segment lost 2 bases, leaving 6 bases of the junction unmatched. The CDR3 consists of 15 residues. The chain's CDR3 is CASSQRREGWNEQFF. CDR3 nucleotides: TGTGCCAGCAGCCAAAGGCGGGAGGGATGGAATGAGCAGTTCTTC.

The chain uses TRBV28 and TRBJ2-7; the match to TRBD2 covers 8 bases. Germline V gene data show CDR1 as MDHEN and CDR2 as SYDVKM. The CDR3 is made up of 17 amino acids. V shed 5 bases and J 2 bases; nucleotides not matched to a gene: 14. CDR3 in DNA: TGTGCCAGCAGTGCTGGACACCGGACTAGCTGGGCCTACGAGCAGTACGTC. It yields the protein CASSAGHRTSWAYEQYV.

This clonotype was observed a handful of times. Here the CDR3 reads CASSLVGSARVSGELFF. In DNA form, the CDR3 reads TGTGCCAGCAGCTTAGTGGGGAGTGCTAGGGTATCCGGGGAGCTGTTTTTT. The chain employs TRBV7-8 and TRBJ2-2, with a tentative D call TRBD2 (5 bases). Per germline, CDR1 SGHVS and CDR2 FQNEAQ. The CDR3 contains 17 residues. Trimming stripped 1 base from V and 6 bases from J, with 18 bases between.

The CDR3 bases are TGTGCCAGCAGTTACTCCCCCCGGACAGGGATCTACAATGAGCAGTTCTTC. It specifies CASSYSPRTGIYNEQFF. The chain carries TRBV6-5 and TRBJ2-1; TRBD1 aligns across 8 bases. CDR3 size: 17 residues. Germline V gene sequence: CDR1 MNHEY, CDR2 SVGAGI. J was trimmed by 3 bases and V by 0 bases; bases with no gene match: 7.

Only a few counts were recorded for this clonotype. The chain has TRBV29-1 and TRBJ1-5; no reliable D call. With 6 bases removed from V and 5 bases from J, the gap between germline ends came to 17 bases. Germline values: CDR1 SQVTM, CDR2 ANQGSEA. The CDR3 totals 14 residues. The CDR3 is CSVTTGTRDQPQHF. The CDR3 bases are TGCAGCGTCACGACGGGCACCCGGGATCAGCCCCAGCATTTT.

As DNA, the CDR3 is TGCGCCAGCACTACGACGGGGCCCTTCTCTGGAAACACCATATATTTT. Residues: CASTTTGPFSGNTIYF. The chain is built from TRBV5-1 and TRBJ1-3, with D perhaps matching TRBD1 (5 bases). CDR3 length: 16 residues. Trimming removed 6 bases from V and 0 bases from J, with 16 bases in between. Germline CDR1 reads SGHRS; CDR2 reads YFSETQ.

This clonotype was counted many times. The genes are TRBV5-1 and TRBJ2-1, with 10 bases aligning to TRBD2. The V segment lost 7 bases and the J segment 6 bases; nucleotides outside the gene matches: 13. Germline V CDR1 and CDR2: SGHRS, YFSETQ. The length of the CDR3 is 16 residues. Written as DNA, the CDR3 is TGCGCCAGCTCCACCCGAACTAGCGGGACGGGCAATGAGCAGTTCTTC. Translation gives CASSTRTSGTGNEQFF.

The rearrangement uses TRBV19 and TRBJ2-7, with TRBD1 identical over 8 bases. J lost 6 bases, V lost 5 bases, and 6 bases had no gene match. Germline values: CDR1 LNHDA, CDR2 SQIVND (reference sequence). The CDR3 runs to 13 residues. CDR3 in amino acids: CASSEQGASEQYV. The CDR3 nucleotides read TGTGCCAGTAGTGAGCAGGGGGCTAGCGAGCAGTACGTC.

A few counts support this clonotype. The genes are TRBV6-2 or TRBV6-3 and TRBJ2-3; 7 nucleotides agree with TRBD1. CDR3 size: 17 residues. Trimming removed 4 bases from V and 4 bases from J; junction bases left unmatched: 14. Looked up from germline, CDR1 is MNHEY and CDR2 is SVGEGT. The CDR3 DNA is TGTGCCAGCAGTTCCTACCCCTCCGGACAGGACGCAGATACGCAGTATTTT. Amino acids: CASSSYPSGQDADTQYF.

This clonotype was found a few times. The gene calls are TRBV20-1 and TRBJ2-5; 9 bases align to TRBD2. Unmatched junction bases numbered 4, after V lost 5 bases and J lost 3 bases. CDR1 DFQATT and CDR2 SNEGSKA come from the germline V gene (reference sequence). CDR3 length: 13 amino acids. In nucleotides, the CDR3 is TGCAGTGCTGCCCTAGCGGGGAAAGAGACCCAGTACTTC. Its protein product is CSAALAGKETQYF.

This clonotype was detected ten times or more. The genes are TRBV28 and TRBJ1-5; D possibly corresponds to TRBD1 (6 bases). This CDR3 is 12 amino acids long. Trimming stripped 3 bases from V and 15 bases from J, with 15 bases between. From germline, CDR1 is MDHEN and CDR2 SYDVKM. This CDR3 reads CASSLVRGETHF. In DNA, the CDR3 is TGTGCCAGCAGTTTGGTGAGGGGGGAGACGCATTTT.